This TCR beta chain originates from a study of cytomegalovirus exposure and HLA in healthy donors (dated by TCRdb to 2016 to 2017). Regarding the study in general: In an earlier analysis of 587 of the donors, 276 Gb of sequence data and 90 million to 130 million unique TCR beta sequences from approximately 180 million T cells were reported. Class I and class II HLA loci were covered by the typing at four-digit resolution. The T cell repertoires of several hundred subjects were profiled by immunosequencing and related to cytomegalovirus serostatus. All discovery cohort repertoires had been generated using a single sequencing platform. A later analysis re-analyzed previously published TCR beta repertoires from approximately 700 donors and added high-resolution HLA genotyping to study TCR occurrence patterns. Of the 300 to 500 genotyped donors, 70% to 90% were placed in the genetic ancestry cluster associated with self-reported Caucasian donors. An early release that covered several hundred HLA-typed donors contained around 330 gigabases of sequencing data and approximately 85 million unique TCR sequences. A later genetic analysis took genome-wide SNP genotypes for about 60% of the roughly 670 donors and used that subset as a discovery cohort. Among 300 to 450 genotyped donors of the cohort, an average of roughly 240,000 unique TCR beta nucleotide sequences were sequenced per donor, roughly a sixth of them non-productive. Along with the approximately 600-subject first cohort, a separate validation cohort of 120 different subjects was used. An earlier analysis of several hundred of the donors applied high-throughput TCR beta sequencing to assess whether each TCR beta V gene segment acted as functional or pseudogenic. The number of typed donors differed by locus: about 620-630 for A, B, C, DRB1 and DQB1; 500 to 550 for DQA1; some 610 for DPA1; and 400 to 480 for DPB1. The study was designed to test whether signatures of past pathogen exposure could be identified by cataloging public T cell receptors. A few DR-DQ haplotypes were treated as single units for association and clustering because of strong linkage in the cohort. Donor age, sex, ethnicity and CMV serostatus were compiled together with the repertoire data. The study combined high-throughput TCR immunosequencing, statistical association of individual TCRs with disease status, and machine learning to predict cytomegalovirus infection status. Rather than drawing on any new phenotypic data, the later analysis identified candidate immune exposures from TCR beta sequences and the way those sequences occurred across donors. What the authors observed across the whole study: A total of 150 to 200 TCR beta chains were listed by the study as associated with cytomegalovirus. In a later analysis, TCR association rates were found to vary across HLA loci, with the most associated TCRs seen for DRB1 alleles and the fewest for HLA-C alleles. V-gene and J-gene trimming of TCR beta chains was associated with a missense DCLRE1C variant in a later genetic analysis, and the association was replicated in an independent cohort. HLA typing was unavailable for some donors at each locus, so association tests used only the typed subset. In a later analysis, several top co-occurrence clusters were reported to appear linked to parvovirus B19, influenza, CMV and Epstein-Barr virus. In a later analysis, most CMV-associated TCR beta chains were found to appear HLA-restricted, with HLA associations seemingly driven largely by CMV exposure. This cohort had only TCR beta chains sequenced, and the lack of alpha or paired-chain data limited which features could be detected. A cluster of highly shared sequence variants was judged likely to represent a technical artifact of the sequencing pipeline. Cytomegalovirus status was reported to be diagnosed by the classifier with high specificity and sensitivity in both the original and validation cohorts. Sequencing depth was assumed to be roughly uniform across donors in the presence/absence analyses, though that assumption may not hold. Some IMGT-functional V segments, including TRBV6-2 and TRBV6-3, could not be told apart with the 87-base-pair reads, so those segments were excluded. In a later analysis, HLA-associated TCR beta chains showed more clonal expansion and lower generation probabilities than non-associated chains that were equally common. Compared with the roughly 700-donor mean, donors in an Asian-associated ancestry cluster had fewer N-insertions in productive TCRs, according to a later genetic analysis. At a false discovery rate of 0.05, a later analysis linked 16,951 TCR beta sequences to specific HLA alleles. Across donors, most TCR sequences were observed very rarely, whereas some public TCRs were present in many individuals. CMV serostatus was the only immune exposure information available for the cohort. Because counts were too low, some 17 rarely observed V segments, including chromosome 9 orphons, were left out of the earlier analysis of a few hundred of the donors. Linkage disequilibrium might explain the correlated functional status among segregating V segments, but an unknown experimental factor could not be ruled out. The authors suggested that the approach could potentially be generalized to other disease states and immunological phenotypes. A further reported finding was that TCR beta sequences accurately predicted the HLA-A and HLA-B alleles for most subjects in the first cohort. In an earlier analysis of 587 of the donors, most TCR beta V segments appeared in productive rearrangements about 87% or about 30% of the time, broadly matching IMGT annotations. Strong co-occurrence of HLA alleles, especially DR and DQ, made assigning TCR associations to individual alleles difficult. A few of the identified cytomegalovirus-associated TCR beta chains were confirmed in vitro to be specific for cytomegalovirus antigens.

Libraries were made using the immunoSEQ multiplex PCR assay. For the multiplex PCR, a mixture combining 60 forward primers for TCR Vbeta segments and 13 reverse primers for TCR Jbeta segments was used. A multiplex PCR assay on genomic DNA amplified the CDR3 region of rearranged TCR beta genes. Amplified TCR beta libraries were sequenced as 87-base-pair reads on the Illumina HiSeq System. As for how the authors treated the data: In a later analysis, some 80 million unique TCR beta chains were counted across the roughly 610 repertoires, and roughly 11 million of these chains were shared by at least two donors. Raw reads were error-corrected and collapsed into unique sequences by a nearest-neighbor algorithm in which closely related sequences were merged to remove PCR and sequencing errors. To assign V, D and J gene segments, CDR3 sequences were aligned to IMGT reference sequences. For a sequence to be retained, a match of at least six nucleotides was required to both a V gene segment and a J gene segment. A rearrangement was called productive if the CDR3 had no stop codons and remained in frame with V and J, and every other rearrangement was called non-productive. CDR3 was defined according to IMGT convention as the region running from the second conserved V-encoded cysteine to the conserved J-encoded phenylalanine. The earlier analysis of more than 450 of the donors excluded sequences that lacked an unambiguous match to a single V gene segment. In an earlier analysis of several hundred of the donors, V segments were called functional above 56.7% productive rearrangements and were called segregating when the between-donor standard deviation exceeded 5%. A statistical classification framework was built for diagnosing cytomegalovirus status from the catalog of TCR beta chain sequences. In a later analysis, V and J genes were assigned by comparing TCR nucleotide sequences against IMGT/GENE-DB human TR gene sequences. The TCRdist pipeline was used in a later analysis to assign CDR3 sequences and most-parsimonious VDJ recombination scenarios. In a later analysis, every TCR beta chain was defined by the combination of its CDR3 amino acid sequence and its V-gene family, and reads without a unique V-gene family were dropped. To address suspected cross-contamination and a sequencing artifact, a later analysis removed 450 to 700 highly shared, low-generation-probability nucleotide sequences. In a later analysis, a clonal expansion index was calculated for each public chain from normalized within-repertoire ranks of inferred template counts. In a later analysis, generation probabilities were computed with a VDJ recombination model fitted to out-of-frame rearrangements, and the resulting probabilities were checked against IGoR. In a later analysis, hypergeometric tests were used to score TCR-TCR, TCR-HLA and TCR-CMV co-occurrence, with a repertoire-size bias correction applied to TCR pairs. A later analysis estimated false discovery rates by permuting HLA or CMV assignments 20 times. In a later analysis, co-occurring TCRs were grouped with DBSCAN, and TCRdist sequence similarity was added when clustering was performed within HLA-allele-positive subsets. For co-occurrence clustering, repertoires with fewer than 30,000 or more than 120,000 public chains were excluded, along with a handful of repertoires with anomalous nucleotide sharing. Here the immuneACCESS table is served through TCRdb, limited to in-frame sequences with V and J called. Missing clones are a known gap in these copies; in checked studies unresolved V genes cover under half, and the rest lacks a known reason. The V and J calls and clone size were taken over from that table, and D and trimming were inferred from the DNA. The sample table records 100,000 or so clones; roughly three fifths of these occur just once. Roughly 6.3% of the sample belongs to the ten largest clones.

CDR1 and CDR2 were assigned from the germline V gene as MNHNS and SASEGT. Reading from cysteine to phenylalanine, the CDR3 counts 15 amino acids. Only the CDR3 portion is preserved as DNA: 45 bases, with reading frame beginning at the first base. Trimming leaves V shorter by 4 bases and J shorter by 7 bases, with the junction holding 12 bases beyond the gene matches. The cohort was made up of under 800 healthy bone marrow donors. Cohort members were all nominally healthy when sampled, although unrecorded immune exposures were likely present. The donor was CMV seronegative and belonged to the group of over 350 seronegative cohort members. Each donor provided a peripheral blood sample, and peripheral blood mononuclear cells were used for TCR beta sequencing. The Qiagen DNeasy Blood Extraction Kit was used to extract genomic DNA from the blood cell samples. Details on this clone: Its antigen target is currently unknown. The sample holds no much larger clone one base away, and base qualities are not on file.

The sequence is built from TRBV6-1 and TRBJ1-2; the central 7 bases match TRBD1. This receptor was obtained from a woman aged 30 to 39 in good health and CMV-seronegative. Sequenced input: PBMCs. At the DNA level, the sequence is TGTGCCAGCAGTGCACAGGGGCCTGCCCTTGGTGGCTACACCTTC. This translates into CASSAQGPALGGYTF.